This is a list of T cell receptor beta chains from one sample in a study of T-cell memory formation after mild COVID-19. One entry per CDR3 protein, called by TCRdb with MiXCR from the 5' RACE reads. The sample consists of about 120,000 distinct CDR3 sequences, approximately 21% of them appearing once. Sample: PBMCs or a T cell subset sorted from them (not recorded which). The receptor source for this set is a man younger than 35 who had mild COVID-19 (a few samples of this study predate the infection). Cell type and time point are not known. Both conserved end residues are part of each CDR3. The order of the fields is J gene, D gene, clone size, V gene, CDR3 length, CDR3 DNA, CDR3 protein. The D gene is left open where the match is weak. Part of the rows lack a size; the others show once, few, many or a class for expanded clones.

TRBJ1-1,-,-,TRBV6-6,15,TGTGCCAGCAGTTACGGTACGGTATCGAACACTGAAGCTTTCTTT,CASSYGTVSNTEAFF
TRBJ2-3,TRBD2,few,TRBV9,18,TGTGCCAGCAGCCCCGAGATGGGACTAGTTTTCCTCACAGATACGCAGTATTTT,CASSPEMGLVFLTDTQYF
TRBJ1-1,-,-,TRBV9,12,TGTGCCAGCAGCGCCCCCCGGGGTGAAGCTTTCTTT,CASSAPRGEAFF
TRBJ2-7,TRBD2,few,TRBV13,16,TGTGCCAGCAGCCAAGGAAGCGGGGGTTACTCCTACGAGCAGTACTTC,CASSQGSGGYSYEQYF
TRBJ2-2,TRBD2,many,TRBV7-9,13,TGTGCCAGCAGCCCCGGGGGGACCGGGGAGCTGTTTTTT,CASSPGGTGELFF
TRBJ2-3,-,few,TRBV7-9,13,TGTGCCAGCAACTCAGGGGGACTGGATACGCAGTATTTT,CASNSGGLDTQYF
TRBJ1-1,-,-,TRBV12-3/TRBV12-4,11,TGTGCCAGCAGTTTGTCAGTGAGGGCTTTCTTT,CASSLSVRAFF
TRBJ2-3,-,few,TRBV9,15,TGTGCCAGCAGCGTAGACGGGGTTGGCACAGATACGCAGTATTTT,CASSVDGVGTDTQYF
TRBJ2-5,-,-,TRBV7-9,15,TGTGCCAGCAGCTTTGTGGGGCTCTTCAGGGAGACCCAGTACTTC,CASSFVGLFRETQYF
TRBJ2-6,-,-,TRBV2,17,TGTGCCAGCAGTGGGCGGGACTCGAGCTCTGGGGCCAACGTCCTGACTTTC,CASSGRDSSSGANVLTF
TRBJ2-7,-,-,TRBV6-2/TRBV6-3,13,TGTGCCTCCTCGGGACTGAGCTCCTACGAGCAGTACTTC,CASSGLSSYEQYF
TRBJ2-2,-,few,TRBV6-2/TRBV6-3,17,TGTGCCAGCAGTTACTCGACTAGACAGGGGAACACCGGGGAGCTGTTTTTT,CASSYSTRQGNTGELFF
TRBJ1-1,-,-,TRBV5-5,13,TGTGCCAGCAGCTTTACAACACTTGCCGGGGCTTTCTTT,CASSFTTLAGAFF
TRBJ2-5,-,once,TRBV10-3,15,TGTGCCATCAGTGAGTCGGGGCAGGGCAAAGAGACCCAGTACTTC,CAISESGQGKETQYF
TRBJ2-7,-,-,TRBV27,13,TGTGCCAGCAGTTTAAGGTACAGCTACGAGCAGTACTTC,CASSLRYSYEQYF
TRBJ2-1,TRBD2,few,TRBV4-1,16,TGCGCCAGCAGCCAAGGTGTAGCGGGGAATTACAATGAGCAGTTCTTC,CASSQGVAGNYNEQFF
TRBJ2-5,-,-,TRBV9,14,TGTGCCAGCAGCTCACAGTATCAGCTCGAGACCCAGTACTTC,CASSSQYQLETQYF
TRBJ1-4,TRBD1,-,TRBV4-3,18,TGCGCCAGCAGCCACCGGACAGGCTCGGGCGTGGCTAATGAAAAACTGTTTTTT,CASSHRTGSGVANEKLFF
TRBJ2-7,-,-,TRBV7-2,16,TGTGCCAGCAGCTCCGCCGGACTCAGGAGCTCCTACGAGCAGTACTTC,CASSSAGLRSSYEQYF
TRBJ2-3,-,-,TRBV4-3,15,TGCGCCAGCAGCCAAGACGCGCGGGGCACAGATACGCAGTATTTT,CASSQDARGTDTQYF